This passage covers 15 T cell receptor beta chains from one sample sequenced in a study of lymphopenia after photon versus proton radiotherapy. Sequenced by immunoSEQ multiplex PCR; TCRdb stores in-frame clones only, minus some. The sample lists 29,000 or so clones, approximately 90% occurring once. The sample was peripheral blood, taken from a patient treated with proton-based radiotherapy. Receptor source: a woman aged 55-75 years with cholangiocarcinoma. Some clones in this sample may be carry-over from other donors' samples.

The CDR3 bases are TGTGCCAGCAGCTTCAGTCTAGCGTTCGATACGCAGTATTTT. Amino acid sequence: CASSFSLAFDTQYF. The V call is TRBV7-9, the J call TRBJ2-3; possibly TRBD2 for D (6 bases). Trimming stripped 3 bases from V and 6 bases from J, with 13 bases between. Germline CDR1 reads SEHNR; CDR2 reads FQNEAQ (reference sequence). CDR3 length equals 14 residues.

This clone was detected only a few times. The V and J genes are TRBV7-2 and TRBJ2-5; 13 nucleotides line up with TRBD2. The germline CDR1 and CDR2 sequences are SGHTA and FQGNSA. CDR3 length: 18 amino acids. Losses at the gene ends were 6 bases for V and 2 bases for J; bases not matched to a gene: 12. The CDR3 nucleotides are TGTGCCAGCAGTCCCCCCCCCGGGACTAGCGGGGATCAAGAGACCCAGTACTTC. This codes for CASSPPPGTSGDQETQYF.

The chain links TRBV9 to TRBJ2-3; D is possibly TRBD1 (5 bases). The CDR3 runs 15 residues. Deletions cut 4 bases from V and 0 bases from J, with 12 bases between. CDR1 SGDLS and CDR2 YYNGEE come from the germline V gene. The CDR3 DNA reads as TGTGCCAGCAGCCCCCCGACAGCTAGCACAGATACGCAGTATTTT. Its protein is CASSPPTASTDTQYF. Variable domain in full (rest from reference TRBV9 and TRBJ2-3): DSGVTQTPKHLITATGQRVTLRCSPRSGDLSVYWYQQSLDQGLQFLIQYYNGEERAKGNILERFSAQQFPDLHSELNLSSLELGDSALYFCASSPPTASTDTQYFGPGTRLTVL.

This chain's CDR3 is CATSRDPGFNGYTF. The CDR3 bases are TGTGCCACCAGCAGAGACCCAGGATTCAATGGCTACACCTTC. The chain combines TRBV15 with TRBJ1-2; no clear D gene. The germline CDR1 and CDR2 sequences are LNHNV and YYDKDF (reference sequence). Deletions cut 0 bases from V and 6 bases from J, with 11 bases between. The CDR3 covers 14 residues.

This clone was seen more than once but under ten times. The junction departs from the called germline gene at one end, perhaps through a read error. The chain joins TRBV6-1 to TRBJ2-6; D gene unclear. This CDR3 comprises 17 residues. The germline gives CDR1 MNHNS, CDR2 SASEGT. The DNA of the CDR3 is TGTGCCAGCAGTGGCTGTTGGGAACAAAGTCGGGCCAACGTGCTGACTTTC. As protein: CASSGCWEQSRANVLTF.

The chain links TRBV25-1 to TRBJ2-7; the match to TRBD1 covers 7 bases. CDR1 MGHDK and CDR2 SYGVNS come from the germline V gene. CDR3 length: 14 residues. V lost 4 bases to trimming and J lost 2 bases; unmatched junction nucleotides: 5. The CDR3 region is CASSAPGTAYEQYF. Here the CDR3 DNA reads TGTGCCAGCAGTGCCCCCGGGACAGCCTACGAGCAGTACTTC.

The chain couples TRBV7-2 to TRBJ2-6; D possibly corresponds to TRBD2 (6 bases). V lost 1 base to trimming and J lost 0 bases, with 13 bases between them. CDR3 length: 18 amino acids. CDR1 is SGHTA and CDR2 is FQGNSA in the germline V gene. The CDR3 spells CASSLVAGMSSGANVLTF. CDR3 nucleotides: TGTGCCAGCAGCTTAGTTGCGGGGATGAGCTCTGGGGCCAACGTCCTGACTTTC.

V gene TRBV7-8 combines with J gene TRBJ2-3; 8 nucleotides line up with TRBD2. V lost 0 bases to trimming and J lost 8 bases; unmatched junction nucleotides: 7. Germline CDR1 SGHVS, CDR2 FQNEAQ. The CDR3 totals 15 residues. The CDR3 bases are TGTGCCAGCAGCTTAGCCATACCCGGGGGGGGTACGCAGTATTTT. Protein product: CASSLAIPGGGTQYF.

In this sample, this clone turned up many times. This chain uses TRBV27 with TRBJ2-7; 7 nucleotides agree with TRBD1. This CDR3 has 12 amino acids. V shed 5 bases, J shed 6 bases, and the junction held 4 bases outside the gene matches. From germline, CDR1 is MNHEY and CDR2 SMNVEV (reference sequence). This CDR3 is CASSLTGSEQYF. The CDR3 DNA reads as TGTGCCAGCAGTCTGACAGGGAGCGAGCAGTACTTC.

J is TRBJ2-5 and V is TRBV6-1, with TRBD2 matching 12 bases. Trimming took 4 bases from V and 8 from J; bases not matched to a gene: 5. The CDR3 runs to 14 residues. Germline V gene data show CDR1 as MNHNS and CDR2 as SASEGT. CDR3 nucleotide sequence: TGTGCCAGCAGTGGAACTAGCGGGGGGTTAACCCAGTACTTC. Amino acids: CASSGTSGGLTQYF.

This CDR3 reads CASSFGFGTDTQYF. The CDR3, as DNA: TGTGCCAGCAGTTTTGGGTTTGGCACAGATACGCAGTATTTT. V is TRBV27 and J is TRBJ2-3; D is unresolved. Germline V gene data show CDR1 as MNHEY and CDR2 as SMNVEV (reference sequence). The CDR3 runs 14 residues. V was clipped by 3 bases and J by 1 base, with 8 bases between them.

The chain has TRBV10-3 and TRBJ1-1; D perhaps matches TRBD1 (6 bases). CDR1 ENHRY and CDR2 SYGVKD come from the germline V gene. Trimming removed 6 bases at V and 4 bases at J, with 9 bases between. The length of the CDR3 is 12 residues. The CDR3 sequence is CAISYRATEAFF. The CDR3 DNA sequence: TGTGCCATCAGCTACAGGGCCACTGAAGCTTTCTTT.

This chain joins TRBV19 and TRBJ1-1; maybe TRBD1 (6 bases). Trimming took 5 bases from V and 6 from J, leaving 22 bases between them. CDR3 length: 16 residues. Germline assignment: CDR1 LNHDA and CDR2 SQIVND (reference sequence). The CDR3 nucleotides read TGTGCCAGTAGTCCAACTTACGGGGGGCTGTTAGCTGAAGCTTTCTTT. Its protein product is CASSPTYGGLLAEAFF.

The rearrangement uses TRBV9 and TRBJ2-1; either TRBD1 or TRBD2 may fit D (5 bases each). Germline loops: CDR1 SGDLS, CDR2 YYNGEE. The CDR3 length is 19 residues. V shed 0 bases and J shed 4 bases, with 23 bases lying between them. CDR3 loop: CASSVVGGAGPTRYNEQFF. In DNA, the CDR3 is TGTGCCAGCAGCGTAGTTGGGGGTGCCGGGCCTACTAGGTACAATGAGCAGTTCTTC.

This clone was seen a few times. This sequence joins TRBV2 and TRBJ1-5, with a possible D match to TRBD1 (6 bases). Trimming left V 5 bases short and J 3 bases short, with 14 bases between. Germline CDR1 SNHLY, CDR2 FYNNEI. The CDR3 has 15 residues. The CDR3 loop is CASSLETGFNQPQHF. In DNA, the CDR3 is TGTGCCAGCAGTTTAGAGACAGGCTTCAATCAGCCCCAGCATTTT.